One sample yielded the 24 T cell receptor beta chains listed below, sequenced in a study of T and B cells in COVID-19 patients. Multiplex PCR with BIOMED2 TRB-A/B primer pools amplified TRB rearrangements. TCRdb ran MiXCR on the multiplex PCR reads and lists one entry per CDR3 protein. The data show approximately 11,000 distinct CDR3 sequences, approximately 31% seen once. Each TRB amplification used about 220-500 ng of genomic DNA from blood. The sequenced sample consisted of blood. These receptors all come from a human donor with active COVID-19.

V usage is TRBV12-3 or TRBV12-4 and J usage is TRBJ1-1; a possible D gene is TRBD1 (6 bases). This CDR3 spans 14 amino acids. With 1 base removed from V and 4 bases from J, the gap between germline ends came to 10 bases. This chain's CDR3 is CASSLGGGPTEAFF. In nucleotides, the CDR3 is TGTGCCAGCAGTTTAGGAGGGGGTCCCACTGAAGCTTTCTTT.

This clonotype was picked up a small number of times. This chain joins TRBV5-4 and TRBJ1-2; the D gene is possibly TRBD1 (5 bases). The germline CDR1 and CDR2 sequences are SGHNT and YYREEE (reference sequence). The V and J ends lost 9 bases and 4 bases respectively, with 25 bases between them. The CDR3 sequence is 16 residues long. The CDR3 loop is CANPILGQGEPYGYTF. For the CDR3, the DNA is TGTGCCAACCCGATTTTAGGGCAAGGGGAGCCCTATGGCTACACCTTC.

Only one count was recorded for this clonotype. The rearrangement uses TRBV20-1 and TRBJ2-1, with 9 bases identical to TRBD2. Per the germline V gene, CDR1 is DFQATT and CDR2 is SNEGSKA (reference sequence). The CDR3 runs to 15 residues. Unmatched junction bases numbered 6, after V lost 2 bases and J lost 4 bases. The DNA of the CDR3 is TGCAGTGCTAGATCCGGCGGGGGGGCTTACAATGAGCAGTTCTTC. The encoded protein is CSARSGGGAYNEQFF.

This clonotype was counted only a few times. V is TRBV29-1 and J is TRBJ1-4; 7 nucleotides align to TRBD1. CDR3 length: 16 residues. Germline V gives CDR1 SQVTM, CDR2 ANQGSEA. The V gene end was trimmed by 5 bases and the J gene end by 4 bases; junction bases not matched to a gene: 13. The CDR3 loop reads CSVTHPGTDYNEKLFF. CDR3 coding DNA: TGCAGCGTTACCCATCCCGGGACAGATTATAATGAAAAACTGTTTTTT.

The table lists this clonotype with a few counts. This rearrangement joins TRBV5-4 to TRBJ2-1; 7 nucleotides match TRBD1. This CDR3 region has 16 residues. Germline trimming cut 4 bases from V and 2 bases from J; bases unmatched to any gene: 9. The germline V gene has CDR1 SGHNT and CDR2 YYREEE (reference sequence). CDR3 bases: TGTGCCAGCAGCCCACTCGGGACAGCAACCTACAATGAGCAGTTCTTC. Translating it yields CASSPLGTATYNEQFF.

The sample holds a few counts of this clonotype. The chain couples TRBV12-3 or TRBV12-4 to TRBJ2-1; TRBD1 is a possible D gene (6 bases). Trimming removed 8 bases from V and 7 bases from J, with 21 bases in between. The CDR3 is made up of 15 amino acids. The CDR3 reads CASFPSKGQWNEQFF. The CDR3 DNA follows: TGTGCCAGCTTCCCTTCGAAGGGACAATGGAATGAGCAGTTCTTC.

The gene calls are TRBV20-1 and TRBJ1-1; D is unresolved. Deletions cut 1 base from V and 0 bases from J, with 3 bases between. The CDR3 runs to 12 residues. Germline V gene lookup returns CDR1 DFQATT and CDR2 SNEGSKA (reference sequence). CDR3 in amino acids: CSARALNTEAFF. In DNA, the CDR3 is TGCAGTGCTAGAGCCCTGAACACTGAAGCTTTCTTT.

The chain is built from TRBV7-9 and TRBJ2-3; no clear D. CDR3 length: 14 amino acids. V lost 1 base and J lost 0, with 5 bases in between. Germline V CDR1 and CDR2: SEHNR, FQNEAQ (reference sequence). CDR3 in amino acids: CASSLEGSTDTQYF. The CDR3 nucleotides are TGTGCCAGCAGCTTAGAGGGAAGCACAGATACGCAGTATTTT.

V is TRBV6-1 and J is TRBJ2-2, with a weak D call TRBD2 (6 bases). This CDR3 contains 11 residues. The germline V gene encodes CDR1 MNHNS and CDR2 SASEGT. V gave up 10 bases and J gave up 8 bases, with 11 bases separating them. CDR3 loop: CATRAGGELFF. The CDR3 DNA is TGTGCCACCCGTGCGGGGGGGGAGCTGTTTTTT.

In this sample, this clonotype turned up a few times. V usage is TRBV10-3 and J usage is TRBJ2-2, with D perhaps TRBD2 (5 bases). This CDR3 has 16 amino acids. V lost 3 bases and J 5 bases, leaving 16 bases between the germline ends. Germline V gene data show CDR1 as ENHRY and CDR2 as SYGVKD. Here the CDR3 DNA reads TGTGCCATCAGTGATATCTTGTTAGGGAGTACCGGGGAGCTGTTTTTT. This sequence encodes CAISDILLGSTGELFF.

The chain is built from TRBV5-1 and TRBJ2-5; possibly TRBD1 for D (5 bases). Germline V gene lookup returns CDR1 SGHRS and CDR2 YFSETQ. The CDR3 length is 13 residues. V dropped 4 bases and J dropped 4 bases, with 11 bases sitting between them. The DNA of the CDR3 is TGCGCCAGCAGCGAAGGGGCACGAGAGACCCAGTACTTC. It codes for CASSEGARETQYF.

The chain's CDR3 is CASRIGGGIYNEQFF. DNA of the CDR3: TGTGCCAGCAGGATCGGGGGGGGAATCTACAATGAGCAGTTCTTC. V gene TRBV6-2 or TRBV6-3 combines with J gene TRBJ2-1, with 8 bases aligning to TRBD2. The V gene's germline CDR1 is MNHEY and CDR2 SVGEGT. The trim removed 6 bases at V and 3 bases at J, leaving 7 bases unmatched. CDR3 length: 15 amino acids.

This clonotype was counted a single time. Since a much larger clone is just one base distant, this may be a read error. V and J are TRBV6-2 or TRBV6-3 and TRBJ2-3; D possibly uses TRBD1 or TRBD2 (6 bases each). The CDR3 runs to 16 residues. In germline, CDR1 is MNHEY, CDR2 SVGEGT. V lost 3 bases and J 5 bases, leaving 18 bases between the germline ends. The CDR3 DNA reads TGTGCCAGCAGTTATGAGGGGGGACATGGCAGAGATACGCAGTATTTT. Protein product: CASSYEGGHGRDTQYF.

This chain links TRBV20-1 with TRBJ2-1, with 12 bases matching TRBD2. Germline-derived CDR1 and CDR2 are DFQATT and SNEGSKA (reference sequence). This CDR3 contains 16 residues. Trimming took 1 base from V and 0 from J; bases not matched to a gene: 1. The CDR3 loop reads CSARGTSGDSYNEQFF. CDR3 DNA: TGCAGTGCTAGAGGGACTAGCGGGGACTCCTACAATGAGCAGTTCTTC.

In its sample, this clonotype is medium-sized (0.01 to 0.1%). DNA for the CDR3: TGCAGCGTTGAAGAGGGAGGGCATGAAAAACTGTTTTTT. It specifies CSVEEGGHEKLFF. The J gene is TRBJ1-4, the V gene TRBV29-1; D remains ambiguous. Germline V gene sequence: CDR1 SQVTM, CDR2 ANQGSEA. The CDR3 is made up of 13 amino acids. The V end was cut by 0 bases, the J end by 6 bases, with 8 bases between. Supplemented by reference TRBV29-1 and TRBJ1-4, the full variable domain reads SAVISQKPSRDICQRGTSLTIQCQVDSQVTMMFWYRQQPGQSLTLIATANQGSEATYESGFVIDKFPISRPNLTFSTLTVSNMSPEDSSIYLCSVEEGGHEKLFFGSGTQLSVL.

The genes are TRBV10-1 and TRBJ1-1, with a possible D match to TRBD1 (5 bases). The V gene lost 10 bases and the J gene lost 0 bases, with 15 bases spanning the gap. There are 14 residues in the CDR3. CDR1 and CDR2 from the germline V gene are WNHNN and SYGVQD (reference sequence). The DNA for the CDR3 is TGCGCCATCGTCCCGACAGACTTGAACACTGAAGCTTTCTTT. It encodes CAIVPTDLNTEAFF.

This chain connects TRBV7-2 to TRBJ1-2; weak D call: TRBD1 (5 bases). Deletions cut 8 bases from V and 4 bases from J, with 11 bases between. CDR3 length equals 12 residues. Germline lookup yields CDR1 SGHTA and CDR2 FQGNSA. CDR3 nucleotide sequence: TGTGCCAGCCGAGGGGCCGGCTATGGCTACACCTTC. Translated: CASRGAGYGYTF.

The chain employs TRBV6-1 and TRBJ1-3; D gene ambiguous. Germline V gene sequence: CDR1 MNHNS, CDR2 SASEGT. The CDR3 extends over 12 amino acids. V gave up 7 bases and J gave up 0 bases, with 4 bases separating them. The CDR3 coding sequence is TGTGCCAGCAAGACCTCTGGAAACACCATATATTTT. Its translation is CASKTSGNTIYF.

J is TRBJ2-3 and V is TRBV5-1; D tentatively reads TRBD1 or TRBD2 (5 bases each). The CDR3 is made up of 15 amino acids. V lost 2 bases to trimming and J lost 1 base, with 11 bases between them. Germline lookup yields CDR1 SGHRS and CDR2 YFSETQ. The CDR3: CASSFEGPGTDTQYF. In DNA, the CDR3 is TGCGCCAGCAGCTTCGAGGGGCCCGGCACAGATACGCAGTATTTT.

In its sample, this clonotype is medium-sized. The rearrangement joins TRBV5-6 to TRBJ2-2, with 9 bases that match TRBD2. The CDR3 runs 13 residues. The ends lost 7 bases at V and 5 bases at J; junction bases unmatched: 3. CDR1 is SGHDT, CDR2 YYEEEE, per germline. In DNA form, the CDR3 reads TGTGCCAGCCTCGCGGGGGGGACCGGGGAGCTGTTTTTT. As protein: CASLAGGTGELFF. Full variable domain (remainder filled in from reference TRBV5-6 and TRBJ2-2): DAGVTQSPTHLIKTRGQQVTLRCSPKSGHDTVSWYQQALGQGPQFIFQYYEEEERQRGNFPDRFSGHQFPNYSSELNVNALLLGDSALYLCASLAGGTGELFFGEGSRLTVL.

The chain uses TRBV19 and TRBJ2-2; TRBD1 or TRBD2 may be the D gene (5 bases each). V was trimmed by 7 bases and J by 4 bases, leaving 10 bases between them. Germline values: CDR1 LNHDA, CDR2 SQIVND (reference sequence). The CDR3 has 13 residues. The CDR3 protein is CASNSGTTGELFF. The CDR3 region has the DNA TGTGCCAGTAATTCAGGGACCACCGGGGAGCTGTTTTTT.

By frequency in the sample, this clonotype is medium-sized. The CDR3: CASSLLQDPNTEAFF. CDR3 bases: TGTGCCAGCAGTTTATTACAGGACCCTAACACTGAAGCTTTCTTT. The chain combines TRBV27 with TRBJ1-1, with D tentatively TRBD1 (5 bases). CDR1 MNHEY and CDR2 SMNVEV come from the germline V gene (reference sequence). CDR3 length equals 15 residues. Trimming shortened V by 1 base and J by 2 bases, and 11 bases separated the two germline ends.

By frequency in the sample, this clonotype is hyperexpanded. The chain links TRBV19 to TRBJ2-2; 7 bases are shared with TRBD1. Trimming at V came to 7 bases and at J to 3 bases, leaving 8 bases not matched to a gene. The CDR3 covers 15 residues. Germline V lookup: CDR1 LNHDA, CDR2 SQIVND (reference sequence). CDR3: CASNSGTEHTGELFF. The CDR3 DNA follows: TGTGCCAGTAATTCAGGGACAGAACACACCGGGGAGCTGTTTTTT.

This clonotype rates as medium-sized. V and J are TRBV18 and TRBJ2-1, with D perhaps TRBD1 or TRBD2 (5 bases each). This CDR3 has 13 residues. V was trimmed by 5 bases and J by 5 bases, leaving 10 bases between them. CDR1 is KGHSH and CDR2 is LQKENI in the germline V gene. The CDR3 sequence: CASSSGPNNEQFF. The CDR3 coding sequence is TGTGCCAGCTCATCGGGACCGAACAATGAGCAGTTCTTC.